This record covers a single T cell receptor beta chain. Its antigen is currently not known. The sample holds no much larger clone one base away, and base qualities are not on file. CDR1 and CDR2 are drawn from the germline V gene: MNHNS, SASEGT. The junction shows trimming of 4 bases on V and 1 base on J, and the gene matches do not reach 7 bases of it. The CDR3 covers 16 residues, taking in both the cysteine and the phenylalanine. Only the CDR3 DNA is retained, 48 bases long and in frame from the first base. Each collaborating institution followed its own protocols to collect whole blood in K2EDTA tubes. Collaborator samples were shipped for TCRbeta analysis as frozen whole blood, isolated PBMCs, or DNA extracted from either sample type. The sample originates from a study of blood T cell repertoires in COVID-19 (dated by TCRdb to the early 2020s). Looking at the study overall: Samples from collaborators originated in the United States, Italy and Spain and spanned both the acute and convalescent phases of COVID-19. The prospective study material was composed of cDNA or gDNA derived from T cells, B-cell-depleted T cells, or PBMCs. Samples came from the ongoing ImmuneRACE study (first 160 participants) plus 1,254 subjects from 6 global collaborators. A freely available public database, intended as a resource for researchers studying the immune response to SARS-CoV-2, is where the repertoires were released. HLA class I and class II types, where available, came from metadata supplied by the sample provider rather than from assay-based typing. The dataset comprised deeply sampled blood TCRbeta repertoires from subjects exposed to, actively infected with, or recovered from COVID-19. Sample metadata almost always included a de-identified subject ID, COVID-19 status, age in years and sex.

The paper as a whole reports these results and caveats: Clinical and demographic metadata were provided uncurated, with the amount varying by source and participant.

The immunoSEQ Assay, a bias-controlled multiplex PCR, was used to amplify TCRbeta CDR3 regions from genomic DNA. The source study handled its data this way. The number of nucleated cells in each sample was estimated by amplification of reference gene primers within the assay. Sequence reads were collapsed and filtered to measure the absolute abundance of every unique TCRbeta CDR3 rearrangement. Productive Simpson clonality was computed per sample as the square root of Simpson's diversity index over productive rearrangements. TCRdb's version of the immuneACCESS table is confined to in-frame rearrangements and falls short of the full clone set. An unresolved V gene accounts for under half of the shortfall where checked; the remainder is of unknown origin. Clone size and the V and J calls come from that table; the DNA yielded D and trimming. The sample table records tens of thousands of clones; around 80% of these occur just once. The ten largest clones add up to around 9.1% of the sample.

The TCR comes from a man aged 55-75 years with acute or convalescent COVID-19. The chain is assembled from TRBV6-1 and TRBJ2-7, and TRBD1 aligns with 10 junction nucleotides. Specimen: peripheral blood. This receptor carries the CDR3 CASSARPGQGSYEQYF. The nucleotide sequence reads as follows: TGTGCCAGCAGTGCCCGTCCGGGACAGGGGTCCTACGAGCAGTACTTC.